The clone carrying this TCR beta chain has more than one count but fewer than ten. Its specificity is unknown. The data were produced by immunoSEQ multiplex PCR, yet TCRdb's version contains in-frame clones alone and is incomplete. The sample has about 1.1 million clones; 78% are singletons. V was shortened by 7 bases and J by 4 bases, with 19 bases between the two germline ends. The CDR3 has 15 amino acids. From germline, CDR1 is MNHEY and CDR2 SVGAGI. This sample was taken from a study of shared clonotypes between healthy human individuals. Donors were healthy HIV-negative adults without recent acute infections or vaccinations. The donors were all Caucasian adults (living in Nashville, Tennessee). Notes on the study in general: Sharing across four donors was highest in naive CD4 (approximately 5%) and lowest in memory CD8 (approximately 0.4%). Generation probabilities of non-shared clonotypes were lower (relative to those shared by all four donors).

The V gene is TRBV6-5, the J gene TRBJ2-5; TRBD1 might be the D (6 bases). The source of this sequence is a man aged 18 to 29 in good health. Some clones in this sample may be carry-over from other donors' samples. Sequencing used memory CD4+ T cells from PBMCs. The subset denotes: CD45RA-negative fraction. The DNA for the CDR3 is TGTGCCAGCACCCCCAGGGCAGGGGTGGGAGAGACCCAGTACTTC. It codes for CASTPRAGVGETQYF.